The 16 T cell receptor beta chains listed next were all sequenced from one sample in a study of blood T cell repertoires in COVID-19. Assay used: immunoSEQ multiplex PCR; TCRdb lists only in-frame clones, some missing. The table has about 85,000 clones, around 89% seen once. The sample consisted of peripheral blood. Receptors originate from a woman older than 75 with active or convalescent COVID-19.

The chain recombines TRBV19 with TRBJ2-3, with 7 bases fitting TRBD2. The germline V gene has CDR1 LNHDA and CDR2 SQIVND (reference sequence). The CDR3 loop spans 15 amino acids. V lost 5 bases and J lost 4; bases outside the gene matches: 9. CDR3: CASSGSGGIADTQYF. CDR3 coding DNA: TGTGCCAGTAGTGGTTCCGGGGGGATCGCAGATACGCAGTATTTT.

The rearrangement links TRBV5-1 to TRBJ1-3; TRBD1 matches 9 bases. After removal of 0 bases from V and 2 bases from J, the junction contained 0 bases not matched to a gene. CDR1 SGHRS and CDR2 YFSETQ come from the germline V gene. This CDR3 region has 15 residues. Written as DNA, the CDR3 is TGCGCCAGCAGCTTGGACAGGGGGCCTGGAAACACCATATATTTT. Translation: CASSLDRGPGNTIYF.

CDR3 sequence (DNA): TGTGCCAGCAGCCGTGCGCGAGAAGAGACCCAGTACTTC. This gives the protein CASSRAREETQYF. The chain recombines TRBV7-2 with TRBJ2-5, with D hard to call. The CDR3 loop spans 13 amino acids. From germline, CDR1 is SGHTA and CDR2 FQGNSA. V dropped 5 bases and J dropped 3 bases, with 10 bases sitting between them.

In this sample, this clone turned up a few times. Written as DNA, the CDR3 is TGTGCCAGCAGCGGAGGGACTAGCGGGATGGGGTACAATGAGCAGTTCTTC. Its protein product is CASSGGTSGMGYNEQFF. The chain couples TRBV5-6 to TRBJ2-1, with 13 nucleotides matching TRBD2. The CDR3 has 17 amino acids. V was clipped by 4 bases and J by 4 bases; unmatched bases: 8. CDR1 and CDR2 from the germline V gene are SGHDT and YYEEEE.

The rearrangement joins TRBV5-1 to TRBJ1-6; unclear D gene. The V and J ends lost 4 bases and 8 bases respectively, with 13 bases between them. CDR3 length: 14 residues. In germline, CDR1 is SGHRS, CDR2 YFSETQ. For the CDR3, the DNA is TGCGCCAGCAGCCCCGGGGATATTGATTCACCCCTCCACTTT. Translating gives CASSPGDIDSPLHF.

The genes are TRBV28 and TRBJ1-2; D is ambiguous. The germline V and J ends were trimmed by 3 bases and 8 bases, with 7 bases remaining between them. Germline V CDR1 and CDR2: MDHEN, SYDVKM. The CDR3 is 11 amino acids. DNA for the CDR3: TGTGCCAGCAGTTTCGGGTTCGGCTACACCTTC. As protein: CASSFGFGYTF.

The chain couples TRBV27 to TRBJ1-1; D is perhaps TRBD1 (6 bases). V was cut by 5 bases and J by 0 bases, with 16 bases left in between. Germline loops: CDR1 MNHEY, CDR2 SMNVEV (reference sequence). The CDR3 length is 16 residues. The CDR3 loop is CASSGSGTIMNTEAFF. The CDR3 DNA is TGTGCCAGCAGTGGCTCCGGGACAATCATGAACACTGAAGCTTTCTTT.

This sequence joins TRBV10-3 and TRBJ2-3; 10 nucleotides align to TRBD2. The CDR3 covers 14 residues. With V trimmed by 4 bases and J by 5 bases, 3 bases remained unmatched. CDR1 is ENHRY, CDR2 SYGVKD, per germline. The CDR3 sequence: CAISAGLAEDTQYF. In DNA form, the CDR3 reads TGTGCCATCAGTGCTGGACTAGCGGAAGATACGCAGTATTTT.

The gene calls are TRBV10-3 and TRBJ2-1; 10 positions match TRBD2. From germline, CDR1 is ENHRY and CDR2 SYGVKD. The V and J ends lost 3 bases and 2 bases, in that order; junction bases with no gene match: 7. The CDR3 is 17 residues long. The CDR3 region is CAISEPSGSFAYNEQFF. CDR3 nucleotides: TGTGCCATCAGTGAACCTAGCGGGAGTTTCGCCTACAATGAGCAGTTCTTC.

The chain carries TRBV2 and TRBJ1-4; TRBD1 agrees at 8 bases. CDR1 is SNHLY, CDR2 FYNNEI, per germline. The V and J ends lost 6 bases and 3 bases, in that order; junction bases with no gene match: 3. This CDR3 region has 14 residues. CDR3 coding DNA: TGTGCCAGCAGGGAACAGGGGGCTAATGAAAAACTGTTTTTT. Encoded protein: CASREQGANEKLFF.

The gene calls are TRBV10-2 and TRBJ1-2; D possibly corresponds to TRBD1 (6 bases). V was trimmed by 5 bases and J by 4 bases, leaving 11 bases between them. The CDR3 is 13 amino acids. The germline CDR1 and CDR2 sequences are WSHSY and SAAADI. Here the CDR3 DNA reads TGCGCCAGCAGTATCTTAGGGGGCTATGGCTACACCTTC. Translated, it gives CASSILGGYGYTF.

The V gene is TRBV24-1, the J gene TRBJ2-1; D is perhaps TRBD2 (5 bases). Germline CDR1 is KGHDR and CDR2 is SFDVKD. Between the trimmed V and J ends, which lost 5 bases and 7 bases, there was a span of 17 bases. The CDR3 totals 15 residues. The CDR3 nucleotides read TGTGCCACCAGTGCAGGAGGAGTAGGTAGGAATGAGCAGTTCTTC. Its protein is CATSAGGVGRNEQFF.

The gene calls are TRBV10-1 and TRBJ2-5; possible D gene TRBD1, 6 bases. TRBJ2-7 matches the DNA end more closely, so the J call is doubtful. Looked up from germline, CDR1 is WNHNN and CDR2 is SYGVQD (reference sequence). The CDR3 length is 15 residues. CDR3 nucleotides: TGCGCCAGCCAGTCAGGCAGGGGCCTCTCCTACGAGCAGTACTTC. It is translated as CASQSGRGLSYEQYF.

J is TRBJ2-7 and V is TRBV6-6; TRBD2 aligns across 7 bases. The V and J ends lost 6 bases and 6 bases, in that order; junction bases with no gene match: 11. This CDR3 has 14 amino acids. Germline V gene sequence: CDR1 MNHNY, CDR2 SVGAGI (reference sequence). The CDR3 protein is CASRNGDTGGEQYF. CDR3 DNA sequence: TGTGCCAGCAGAAACGGAGACACGGGGGGCGAGCAGTACTTC.

This chain uses TRBV21-1 with TRBJ2-7; the table's D call TRBD1 went unverified against the DNA. TRBV21-1 is deemed a pseudogene. This CDR3 has 19 residues. The CDR3 loop is CASSKFNKSGGQIIGEQYF. CDR3 nucleotides: TGTGCCAGCAGCAAATTCAATAAATCTGGGGGACAGATTATCGGCGAGCAGTACTTC.

V usage is TRBV6-1 and J usage is TRBJ1-2; D unclear. The CDR3 covers 11 residues. V dropped 5 bases and J dropped 8 bases, with 9 bases sitting between them. Germline assignment: CDR1 MNHNS and CDR2 SASEGT. CDR3 region: CASSSESGYTF. DNA of the CDR3: TGTGCCAGCAGTTCAGAATCGGGCTACACCTTC.